Sequencing of this TCR beta chain was carried out in a study of cytomegalovirus exposure and HLA in healthy donors. This CDR3 is built from 15 residues. Germline trimming cut 6 bases from V and 4 bases from J; bases unmatched to any gene: 4. The V gene's germline CDR1 is SGHAT and CDR2 FQNNGV. A remark on this clone: The target antigen is unknown.

Findings and limits, study-wide: A later analysis reportedly identified an Asian-associated ancestry cluster as carrying fewer N-insertions than the roughly 700-donor mean. Later work associated fewer than 20,000 TCR beta sequences with HLA alleles at 0.05 false discovery rate.

It was with 60 Vbeta and 13 Jbeta primers that the PCR ran. Sequenced by immunoSEQ multiplex PCR; TCRdb stores in-frame clones only, minus some. Among 150,000 or so clones, around 65% were seen once, and the ten largest hold less than 3.5%. V usage is TRBV11-2 and J usage is TRBJ2-1, with 12 bases aligning to TRBD2. Sequenced input: PBMCs. The receptor comes from a woman younger than 45 in good health and CMV-seropositive. CDR3 region: CASSYGLAGYNEQFF. The CDR3 DNA sequence: TGTGCCAGCAGTTACGGACTAGCGGGGTACAATGAGCAGTTCTTC.